This T cell receptor beta chain is drawn from a study of CD8 T cells in Susac syndrome. Deletions cut 4 bases from V and 4 bases from J, with 10 bases between. From germline, CDR1 is GTSNPN and CDR2 SVGIG (reference sequence). The CDR3 length is 13 residues. The RNA, about 0.5 to 1 ug, was put through reverse transcription using random hexamers. TCRdb re-called the immunoSEQ multiplex PCR reads with MiXCR, one entry per CDR3 protein. The sample has a few hundred thousand distinct CDR3 sequences, more than 85% seen once; the top ten hold around 0.08%. The sequencing input was CD4+ T cells from PBMCs. This sequence originates from a human donor with multiple sclerosis. This rearrangement joins TRBV30 to TRBJ2-2; D possibly corresponds to TRBD1 (5 bases). The DNA of the CDR3 is TGTGCCTGGACAGCAGGGCCCACCGGGGAGCTGTTTTTT. The encoded protein is CAWTAGPTGELFF. The variable domain in full, completed from reference TRBV30 and TRBJ2-2, reads SQTIHQWPATLVQPVGSPLSLECTVEGTSNPNLYWYRQAAGRGLQLLFYSVGIGQISSEVPQNLSASRPQDRQFILSSKKLLLSDSGFYLCAWTAGPTGELFFGEGSRLTVL.